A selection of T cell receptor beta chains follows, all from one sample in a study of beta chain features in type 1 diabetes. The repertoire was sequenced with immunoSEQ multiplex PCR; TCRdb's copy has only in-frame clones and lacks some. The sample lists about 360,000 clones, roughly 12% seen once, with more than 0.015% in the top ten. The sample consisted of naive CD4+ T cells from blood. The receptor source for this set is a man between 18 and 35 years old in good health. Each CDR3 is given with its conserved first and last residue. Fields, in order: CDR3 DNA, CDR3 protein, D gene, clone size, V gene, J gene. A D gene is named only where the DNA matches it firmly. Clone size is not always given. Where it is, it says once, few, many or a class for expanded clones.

CDR3 DNA: TGTGCCAGCAGCGTAGAATTGCAGACTGAAGCTTTCTTT; CDR3 protein: CASSVELQTEAFF; D gene: .; clone size: .; V gene: TRBV9; J gene: TRBJ1-1
CDR3 DNA: TGTGCCAGCAGCCCAAACCCGAGCACAGGGTACTTC; CDR3 protein: CASSPNPSTGYF; D gene: .; clone size: .; V gene: TRBV28; J gene: TRBJ2-7
CDR3 DNA: TGTGCCAGCAGCTTGGACAGGGGGGGATACGAGCAGTACTTC; CDR3 protein: CASSLDRGGYEQYF; D gene: TRBD1; clone size: .; V gene: TRBV28; J gene: TRBJ2-7
CDR3 DNA: TGTGCCAGCCTAGACAGCCTCGACACTGAAGCTTTCTTT; CDR3 protein: CASLDSLDTEAFF; D gene: .; clone size: few; V gene: TRBV18; J gene: TRBJ1-1
CDR3 DNA: TGTGCCAGCAGCGCGGGACTAGCGGGACCCACAGATACGCAGTATTTT; CDR3 protein: CASSAGLAGPTDTQYF; D gene: TRBD2; clone size: few; V gene: TRBV7-9; J gene: TRBJ2-3
CDR3 DNA: TGCAGCGTTGTTGGACAGGGGGATCACTATGGCTACACCTTC; CDR3 protein: CSVVGQGDHYGYTF; D gene: TRBD1; clone size: .; V gene: TRBV29-1; J gene: TRBJ1-2
CDR3 DNA: TGTGCCAGCTCCACAGGGGCACGGGGCTACACCTTC; CDR3 protein: CASSTGARGYTF; D gene: TRBD1; clone size: .; V gene: TRBV27; J gene: TRBJ1-2
CDR3 DNA: TGTGCCAGCAGTTATACGGGTTTCGGCTACACCTTC; CDR3 protein: CASSYTGFGYTF; D gene: .; clone size: once; V gene: TRBV6-5; J gene: TRBJ1-2
CDR3 DNA: TGTGCCAGCTCACAATCAGGACAGGGGAATGAAAAACTGTTTTTT; CDR3 protein: CASSQSGQGNEKLFF; D gene: TRBD1; clone size: .; V gene: TRBV18; J gene: TRBJ1-4
CDR3 DNA: TGTGCCAGCTCACCAGCAGGGAGGGGGACTGAAGCTTTCTTT; CDR3 protein: CASSPAGRGTEAFF; D gene: .; clone size: .; V gene: TRBV18; J gene: TRBJ1-1
CDR3 DNA: TGTGCCAGCAGCCGACAGGAAACCGGGGAGCTGTTTTTT; CDR3 protein: CASSRQETGELFF; D gene: .; clone size: .; V gene: TRBV11-1; J gene: TRBJ2-2
CDR3 DNA: TGTGCCAGCTCACCATCACAGGGAACCACAGATACGCAGTATTTT; CDR3 protein: CASSPSQGTTDTQYF; D gene: .; clone size: .; V gene: TRBV18; J gene: TRBJ2-3
CDR3 DNA: TGTGCCAGCGCGGGAGTCAGGGATTCACCCCTCCACTTT; CDR3 protein: CASAGVRDSPLHF; D gene: .; clone size: few; V gene: TRBV11-1; J gene: TRBJ1-6
CDR3 DNA: TGTGCCTGGCTCCCCGTCCCTAACACTGAAGCTTTCTTT; CDR3 protein: CAWLPVPNTEAFF; D gene: .; clone size: .; V gene: TRBV30; J gene: TRBJ1-1
CDR3 DNA: TGTGCCAGCAGCGCTGGAGGGACGATTTTGAACACTGAAGCTTTCTTT; CDR3 protein: CASSAGGTILNTEAFF; D gene: .; clone size: .; V gene: TRBV9; J gene: TRBJ1-1
CDR3 DNA: TGTGCCAGCAGCTTAGAGACAGCCCAGGGGGGCTACACCTTC; CDR3 protein: CASSLETAQGGYTF; D gene: .; clone size: few; V gene: TRBV7-9; J gene: TRBJ1-2
CDR3 DNA: TGCAGCGTTGGAGGGGGGGCTGGCACTGAAGCTTTCTTT; CDR3 protein: CSVGGGAGTEAFF; D gene: .; clone size: .; V gene: TRBV29-1; J gene: TRBJ1-1
CDR3 DNA: TGCAGCGCGGACAGGGCCCCAGGTGACTATGGCTACACCTTC; CDR3 protein: CSADRAPGDYGYTF; D gene: TRBD1; clone size: .; V gene: TRBV29-1; J gene: TRBJ1-2
CDR3 DNA: TGTGCCAGCAGCAAAGCTTGCCCGAGTCCTAGCGGGGGGCTCCAAGAGACCCAGTACTTC; CDR3 protein: CASSKACPSPSGGLQETQYF; D gene: .; clone size: .; V gene: TRBV21-1; J gene: TRBJ2-5
CDR3 DNA: TGTGCCAGCAGCTTACTCTATGACAATGAGCAGTTCTTC; CDR3 protein: CASSLLYDNEQFF; D gene: .; clone size: few; V gene: TRBV7-3; J gene: TRBJ2-1
CDR3 DNA: TGTGCCATCAGCGGGGGGTCCCAAGAGACCCAGTACTTC; CDR3 protein: CAISGGSQETQYF; D gene: TRBD2; clone size: .; V gene: TRBV10-3; J gene: TRBJ2-5
CDR3 DNA: TGTGCCAGCAGCTTATACTCGGCCTCAGGGGCCAAAGCAGATACGCAGTATTTT; CDR3 protein: CASSLYSASGAKADTQYF; D gene: .; clone size: few; V gene: TRBV7-3; J gene: TRBJ2-3
CDR3 DNA: TGTGCCAGCAGCCCCTCCGTCCGCGCGGGACTGGCATACGAGCAGTACTTC; CDR3 protein: CASSPSVRAGLAYEQYF; D gene: .; clone size: few; V gene: TRBV7-9; J gene: TRBJ2-7
CDR3 DNA: TGTGCCGCACGCAAGGACAGCTCCTACGAGCAGTACTTC; CDR3 protein: CAARKDSSYEQYF; D gene: .; clone size: .; V gene: TRBV6-1; J gene: TRBJ2-7
CDR3 DNA: TGTGCCAGCAGCCGGGGGGGCCGGGAAGAGACCCAGTACTTC; CDR3 protein: CASSRGGREETQYF; D gene: .; clone size: many; V gene: TRBV4-2; J gene: TRBJ2-5
CDR3 DNA: TGTGCCATCAGTGAGGGAACAACGAGGGCCTATGGCTACACCTTC; CDR3 protein: CAISEGTTRAYGYTF; D gene: .; clone size: .; V gene: TRBV10-3; J gene: TRBJ1-2
CDR3 DNA: TGTGCCTGGAGTATTTGGCACTCTGGAAACACCATATATTTT; CDR3 protein: CAWSIWHSGNTIYF; D gene: .; clone size: .; V gene: TRBV30; J gene: TRBJ1-3
CDR3 DNA: TGTGCCAGCAGCTTAGAGTACAGGTTGGTCTACGAGCAGTACTTC; CDR3 protein: CASSLEYRLVYEQYF; D gene: .; clone size: .; V gene: TRBV7-2; J gene: TRBJ2-7
CDR3 DNA: TGTGCCAGCAGCTTAGGGAGGGACAGGGGGAATGAGCAGTTCTTC; CDR3 protein: CASSLGRDRGNEQFF; D gene: TRBD1; clone size: .; V gene: TRBV7-9; J gene: TRBJ2-1
CDR3 DNA: TGTGCCAGCAGCTCGTCGGGTAGCAATCAGCCCCAGCATTTT; CDR3 protein: CASSSSGSNQPQHF; D gene: .; clone size: few; V gene: TRBV7-9; J gene: TRBJ1-5
CDR3 DNA: TGTGCCTGGAGTACCGGGACTCCCGCTGGCTACACCTTC; CDR3 protein: CAWSTGTPAGYTF; D gene: .; clone size: few; V gene: TRBV30; J gene: TRBJ1-2
CDR3 DNA: TGCGCCAGCAGTCAGGTTGGGACACCGAACACTGAAGCTTTCTTT; CDR3 protein: CASSQVGTPNTEAFF; D gene: .; clone size: few; V gene: TRBV23-1; J gene: TRBJ1-1
CDR3 DNA: TGTGCCAGTACTCTCGGACAGCTTATGAACACTGAAGCTTTCTTT; CDR3 protein: CASTLGQLMNTEAFF; D gene: .; clone size: few; V gene: TRBV19; J gene: TRBJ1-1
CDR3 DNA: TGTGCCAGCAGCTTACCCGGGGCCGGGGGGTACTATGGCTACACCTTC; CDR3 protein: CASSLPGAGGYYGYTF; D gene: .; clone size: once; V gene: TRBV7-2; J gene: TRBJ1-2
CDR3 DNA: TGTGCCAGCAGTTTCATGGGTACACAGCAGCAGTTCTTC; CDR3 protein: CASSFMGTQQQFF; D gene: .; clone size: .; V gene: TRBV7-3; J gene: TRBJ2-1
CDR3 DNA: TGTGCCAGCAGCTCACCTCTAGCGGGAGTGTCCAACAATGAGCAGTTCTTC; CDR3 protein: CASSSPLAGVSNNEQFF; D gene: TRBD2; clone size: few; V gene: TRBV7-2; J gene: TRBJ2-1
CDR3 DNA: TGTGCCAGCAGGACGGGACAGGGTGGCTACACCTTC; CDR3 protein: CASRTGQGGYTF; D gene: TRBD1; clone size: .; V gene: TRBV6-4; J gene: TRBJ1-2
CDR3 DNA: TGTGCCAGCTCACGACTAGCGGGTCGTGGAATCTACGAGCAGTACTTC; CDR3 protein: CASSRLAGRGIYEQYF; D gene: TRBD2; clone size: few; V gene: TRBV18; J gene: TRBJ2-7
CDR3 DNA: TGTGCCAGCTCACCGCGGGACAGGGCAACCTACGAGCAGTACTTC; CDR3 protein: CASSPRDRATYEQYF; D gene: TRBD1; clone size: .; V gene: TRBV18; J gene: TRBJ2-7
CDR3 DNA: TGTGCCAGCAGTCGTTATATGGACAGGGCTGGCGAGACCCAGTACTTC; CDR3 protein: CASSRYMDRAGETQYF; D gene: TRBD1; clone size: few; V gene: TRBV2; J gene: TRBJ2-5
CDR3 DNA: TGCAGCCTCAAAGCGGGAGGAGCCATTCATGAGCAGTTCTTC; CDR3 protein: CSLKAGGAIHEQFF; D gene: TRBD2; clone size: many; V gene: TRBV29-1; J gene: TRBJ2-1
CDR3 DNA: TGTGCCAGCAGCTTTCAGGGAACTCAGCCCCAGCATTTT; CDR3 protein: CASSFQGTQPQHF; D gene: .; clone size: few; V gene: TRBV7-9; J gene: TRBJ1-5
CDR3 DNA: TGCGCCAGCAGCCAAGAACTCGGACTAGCGGGTACAGATACGCAGTATTTT; CDR3 protein: CASSQELGLAGTDTQYF; D gene: TRBD2; clone size: .; V gene: TRBV4-3; J gene: TRBJ2-3
CDR3 DNA: TGTGCCAGCAGCTCTACCGGGACAGGCGGGGGTGAGCAGTTCTTC; CDR3 protein: CASSSTGTGGGEQFF; D gene: .; clone size: .; V gene: TRBV7-2; J gene: TRBJ2-1
CDR3 DNA: TGTGCCAGCAGCTTAGTCCCGACAGGCATGTTCAACACCGGGGAGCTGTTTTTT; CDR3 protein: CASSLVPTGMFNTGELFF; D gene: .; clone size: few; V gene: TRBV7-9; J gene: TRBJ2-2
CDR3 DNA: TGTGCCAGCAGTATCAGGGGGAGCTACACCTTC; CDR3 protein: CASSIRGSYTF; D gene: TRBD1; clone size: .; V gene: TRBV28; J gene: TRBJ1-2
CDR3 DNA: TGTGCCAGCAGCTTGGGGCGGGACTCCTACGAGCAGTACTTC; CDR3 protein: CASSLGRDSYEQYF; D gene: .; clone size: .; V gene: TRBV5-4; J gene: TRBJ2-7
CDR3 DNA: TGTGCCAGCAGTGATCTGTGGACAGGGGTCGAGTACACCGGGGAGCTGTTTTTT; CDR3 protein: CASSDLWTGVEYTGELFF; D gene: TRBD1; clone size: .; V gene: TRBV6-1; J gene: TRBJ2-2
CDR3 DNA: TGTGCCTGGAGTGTAAGTGGAGGGACAGGGGACTATCAGCCCCAGCATTTT; CDR3 protein: CAWSVSGGTGDYQPQHF; D gene: TRBD1; clone size: few; V gene: TRBV30; J gene: TRBJ1-5